The T cell receptor beta chain described here comes from a study of blood T cell repertoires in COVID-19. The V and J ends lost 5 bases and 5 bases, in that order; junction bases with no gene match: 9. CDR1 SGHTA and CDR2 FQGNSA come from the germline V gene. The CDR3 contains 15 residues. Assay: immunoSEQ multiplex PCR; the TCRdb copy retains only in-frame clones and omits some. The sample shows about 210,000 clones, roughly 85% of them seen only once. The study recruited people aged roughly 18 to 100 years across around 23 US areas. For recovered donors of Cohort 3, there were two negative PCRs, clearance, or symptom resolution.

The sample comprised PBMCs or T cells enriched from blood (not recorded which). This receptor was taken from a man aged 35-49 years who had recovered from COVID-19. V gene TRBV7-2 combines with J gene TRBJ2-5; 9 nucleotides line up with TRBD2. The CDR3 DNA reads as TGTGCCAGCAGCCCCCGGCGGGAGGGCCCCGAGACCCAGTACTTC. It specifies CASSPRREGPETQYF.